This TCR beta chain is from a study of CD8+ T cells in alopecia areata (dated by TCRdb to 2016 to 2018). About the investigation overall: To study T cell clonal expansion in alopecia areata, the researchers applied high-throughput TCRbeta sequencing to both the C3H/HeJ mouse model and human patients. Scalp tissue and sorted CD4+ and CD8+ peripheral blood T cells from patchy and totalis/universalis alopecia areata patients and from healthy controls were covered by human TCRbeta sequencing. Amplification of TCRbeta CDR3 regions was done by immunoSEQ multiplex PCR using 35 Vbeta forward primers and 13 Jbeta reverse primers. Scalp clonality was compared among normal scalp (n=4), patchy alopecia areata scalp (n=8), and alopecia totalis/universalis scalp (n=8). RNA was obtained with the PAXgene miRNA kit for fixed scalp, the miRNeasy kit for PBMCs, and the RNeasy kit for mouse skin. What the authors observed across the whole study: Scalp TCR repertoire analysis is complicated because resident alphabeta T cells in normal human skin are also sequenced, whereas mouse skin is dominated by gammadelta T cells. Compared with normal scalp, lesional scalp, particularly in alopecia totalis/universalis, had higher clonality and more expanded CD8+ clones, which suggests antigenic drive. Shared TCR sequences between patients were less evident than in mice, which may be partly attributable to HLA diversity in the patient population.

Trimming at the junction amounts to 0 bases on V and 10 bases on J, and the germline ends lie 11 bases apart. CDR1 SGHDT and CDR2 YYEEEE are derived from the germline V gene. Including the terminal cysteine and phenylalanine, the CDR3 comprises 13 residues. Solely the CDR3 DNA is kept, with 39 bases framed from the first base. The library was produced with the immunoSEQ multiplex PCR assay. For TCR sequencing, RNA was extracted from every sample and reverse transcribed into cDNA to serve as template. First-strand cDNA was synthesized with SuperScript III using a 2:1 mix of oligo-dT and random hexamers. A synthetic immune receptor repertoire was used to gauge amplification bias, and whatever bias remained was removed computationally. Regarding the original processing steps: After raw reads were preprocessed to remove errors, the CDR3 was defined following IMGT conventions as running from the conserved cysteine to phenylalanine. Clonality was computed by normalizing Shannon entropy by log2 of the number of productive unique TCRs and subtracting the result from 1. Whether each scalp clone was CD4 or CD8 was inferred by checking scalp TCRbeta sequences against the CD4 and CD8 repertoires from sorted blood. TCRdb mirrors the immuneACCESS table, restricted to in-frame sequences. Some clones are absent from its copies; in checked studies, under half trace to an unresolved V gene, and the reason for the others is unknown. From that table come the V and J calls and clone size; the DNA was used to work out D and trimming. For this sample the table gives 110,000 to 150,000 clones, of which 62% were detected only once. The top ten hold approximately 34% of the sample.

PBMCs were isolated by density centrifugation and stained for CD3, CD4 and CD8, after which CD4+ and CD8+ T cells were sorted on a FACSAria. Scalp biopsies and blood samples were obtained from unaffected controls. Concerning this clone: Its antigen specificity is not known. The input lacks base qualities; no much larger clone sits a single base away.

This receptor chain uses TRBV5-6 and TRBJ2-1, and perhaps TRBD1 as D gene, on 5 matching bases. Sequenced sample: CD8+ T cells sorted from blood. This sequence originates from a human donor in good health. The CDR3 loop reads CASSLEGSREQFF. The nucleotide sequence reads as follows: TGTGCCAGCAGCTTGGAGGGGTCGCGGGAGCAGTTCTTC.